These T cell receptor beta chains were read from a single sample in a study of shared clonotypes between healthy human individuals. The table came from immunoSEQ multiplex PCR; TCRdb's copy has only in-frame clones and leaves some out. Here the sample spans 2 million to 2.5 million clones, around 92% being singletons. Sequenced sample: naive CD4+ T cells from PBMCs. These receptors were obtained from a man aged 18 to 30 in good health. Some clones in this sample may be carry-over from other donors' samples. Each CDR3 is given with its conserved first and last residue. D genes are given only for firm matches. Part of the rows lack a size; the others show once, few, many or a class for expanded clones.

CDR3 protein: CASSETSASTDTQYF; CDR3 DNA: TGTGCCAGCAGCGAGACTAGCGCGAGCACAGATACGCAGTATTTT; D gene: TRBD2; clone size: .; V gene: TRBV7-2; J gene: TRBJ2-3
CDR3 protein: CASSLLSGRNNEQFF; CDR3 DNA: TGTGCCAGCAGTTTACTAAGCGGGAGAAACAATGAGCAGTTCTTC; D gene: TRBD2; clone size: .; V gene: TRBV28; J gene: TRBJ2-1
CDR3 protein: CASSDKGGAGTEAFF; CDR3 DNA: TGTGCCAGCAGTGATAAGGGGGGCGCGGGCACTGAAGCTTTCTTT; D gene: .; clone size: .; V gene: TRBV6-1; J gene: TRBJ1-1
CDR3 protein: CASSPGRGRTLSEAFF; CDR3 DNA: TGTGCCAGCTCACCCGGTCGGGGTCGCACACTTTCTGAAGCTTTCTTT; D gene: .; clone size: .; V gene: TRBV18; J gene: TRBJ1-1
CDR3 protein: CASGPDRDNTGELFF; CDR3 DNA: TGTGCCAGCGGTCCGGACAGGGACAACACCGGGGAGCTGTTTTTT; D gene: TRBD1; clone size: .; V gene: TRBV5-5; J gene: TRBJ2-2
CDR3 protein: CASSPLSRASGNTIYF; CDR3 DNA: TGTGCCAGCAGCCCACTTAGCCGGGCCTCTGGAAACACCATATATTTT; D gene: .; clone size: .; V gene: TRBV6-6; J gene: TRBJ1-3
CDR3 protein: CASSWVGVNTEAFF; CDR3 DNA: TGTGCCAGCAGCTGGGTAGGGGTAAACACTGAAGCTTTCTTT; D gene: .; clone size: once; V gene: TRBV5-5; J gene: TRBJ1-1
CDR3 protein: CAWSAGQHAGTEAFF; CDR3 DNA: TGTGCCTGGAGCGCCGGACAGCATGCGGGGACTGAAGCTTTCTTT; D gene: .; clone size: .; V gene: TRBV30; J gene: TRBJ1-1
CDR3 protein: CAWSPFLQTGDTQYF; CDR3 DNA: TGTGCCTGGAGTCCGTTCCTTCAGACCGGGGATACGCAGTATTTT; D gene: .; clone size: once; V gene: TRBV30; J gene: TRBJ2-3
CDR3 protein: CASSQATPYGYQETQYF; CDR3 DNA: TGTGCCAGCAGCCAAGCCACTCCCTACGGATATCAAGAGACCCAGTACTTC; D gene: .; clone size: .; V gene: TRBV14; J gene: TRBJ2-5
CDR3 protein: CASSLASGPSYEQYF; CDR3 DNA: TGTGCCAGCAGCTTAGCTTCGGGGCCCTCCTACGAGCAGTACTTC; D gene: .; clone size: .; V gene: TRBV7-3; J gene: TRBJ2-7
CDR3 protein: CATSRVQANEKLFF; CDR3 DNA: TGTGCCACCAGCAGAGTTCAGGCTAATGAAAAACTGTTTTTT; D gene: .; clone size: .; V gene: TRBV15; J gene: TRBJ1-4
CDR3 protein: CSVDGTSGINEQFF; CDR3 DNA: TGCAGCGTTGATGGGACTAGCGGGATTAATGAGCAGTTCTTC; D gene: TRBD2; clone size: once; V gene: TRBV29-1; J gene: TRBJ2-1
CDR3 protein: CAFSGSVDEQYF; CDR3 DNA: TGTGCCTTTAGCGGGAGCGTCGACGAGCAGTACTTC; D gene: TRBD2; clone size: .; V gene: TRBV7-7; J gene: TRBJ2-7
CDR3 protein: CASRRAESYNEQFF; CDR3 DNA: TGTGCCAGCAGGAGGGCAGAGTCCTACAATGAGCAGTTCTTC; D gene: .; clone size: .; V gene: TRBV11-3; J gene: TRBJ2-1
CDR3 protein: CSVVGLAGGGGELFF; CDR3 DNA: TGCAGCGTTGTGGGACTAGCGGGAGGAGGCGGGGAGCTGTTTTTT; D gene: TRBD2; clone size: .; V gene: TRBV29-1; J gene: TRBJ2-2
CDR3 protein: CASSSRGHPYNEQFF; CDR3 DNA: TGTGCCAGCAGCTCGCGGGGACACCCATACAATGAGCAGTTCTTC; D gene: .; clone size: .; V gene: TRBV7-9; J gene: TRBJ2-1
CDR3 protein: CASSHAAASTYGYTF; CDR3 DNA: TGCGCCAGCAGCCATGCCGCGGCGAGCACCTATGGCTACACCTTC; D gene: .; clone size: .; V gene: TRBV4-1; J gene: TRBJ1-2
CDR3 protein: CASSLDGFSGANVLTF; CDR3 DNA: TGTGCCAGCAGCTTGGACGGATTCTCTGGGGCCAACGTCCTGACTTTC; D gene: .; clone size: .; V gene: TRBV6-6; J gene: TRBJ2-6
CDR3 protein: CASSYRMQGRNTEAFF; CDR3 DNA: TGTGCCAGCAGTTACAGGATGCAGGGCCGGAACACTGAAGCTTTCTTT; D gene: .; clone size: .; V gene: TRBV6-5; J gene: TRBJ1-1
CDR3 protein: CASSQGALAGFQETQYF; CDR3 DNA: TGTGCCAGCAGCCAAGGGGCACTAGCGGGTTTCCAAGAGACCCAGTACTTC; D gene: TRBD2; clone size: .; V gene: TRBV4-2; J gene: TRBJ2-5
CDR3 protein: CASIQISSTGELFF; CDR3 DNA: TGTGCCAGCATTCAAATCAGCTCCACCGGGGAGCTGTTTTTT; D gene: .; clone size: .; V gene: TRBV2; J gene: TRBJ2-2
CDR3 protein: CASSGGDRGSYGYTF; CDR3 DNA: TGCGCCAGCAGCGGTGGGGACAGGGGGAGCTATGGCTACACCTTC; D gene: TRBD1; clone size: .; V gene: TRBV5-1; J gene: TRBJ1-2
CDR3 protein: CASSPRPLAGVNEQYF; CDR3 DNA: TGTGCCAGCAGCCCCAGACCTCTAGCAGGGGTCAACGAGCAGTACTTC; D gene: .; clone size: .; V gene: TRBV7-3; J gene: TRBJ2-7
CDR3 protein: CASSPGSGSNEQFF; CDR3 DNA: TGTGCCAGCTCACCCGGGTCAGGTTCCAATGAGCAGTTCTTC; D gene: .; clone size: .; V gene: TRBV18; J gene: TRBJ2-1
CDR3 protein: CSAITPAGGLSDTQYF; CDR3 DNA: TGCAGCGCCATAACTCCAGCGGGAGGGCTGTCAGATACGCAGTATTTT; D gene: TRBD2; clone size: once; V gene: TRBV29-1; J gene: TRBJ2-3
CDR3 protein: CASSVQDSRSGNTIYF; CDR3 DNA: TGTGCCAGCAGCGTACAGGACAGCCGCTCTGGAAACACCATATATTTT; D gene: .; clone size: .; V gene: TRBV9; J gene: TRBJ1-3
CDR3 protein: CASSRRGAGVNIQYF; CDR3 DNA: TGTGCCAGCAGCCGCAGGGGGGCAGGGGTAAACATTCAGTACTTC; D gene: .; clone size: .; V gene: TRBV6-5; J gene: TRBJ2-4
CDR3 protein: CASSRTGGAPYEQYF; CDR3 DNA: TGTGCCAGTAGCCGGACAGGGGGCGCCCCCTACGAGCAGTACTTC; D gene: TRBD1; clone size: once; V gene: TRBV19; J gene: TRBJ2-7
CDR3 protein: CASSPGGLAGADTQYF; CDR3 DNA: TGTGCCAGCAGCCCCGGGGGACTAGCGGGAGCAGATACGCAGTATTTT; D gene: TRBD2; clone size: once; V gene: TRBV11-3; J gene: TRBJ2-3
CDR3 protein: CASSRRAAGTDTQYF; CDR3 DNA: TGCGCCAGCAGCCGACGGGCAGCGGGCACAGATACGCAGTATTTT; D gene: .; clone size: once; V gene: TRBV4-1; J gene: TRBJ2-3
CDR3 protein: CASSLAPSGDGNEQFF; CDR3 DNA: TGCGCCAGCAGCTTGGCCCCTAGCGGGGATGGGAATGAGCAGTTCTTC; D gene: TRBD2; clone size: .; V gene: TRBV5-1; J gene: TRBJ2-1
CDR3 protein: CASSTQGSYGYTF; CDR3 DNA: TGTGCCAGCAGCACACAGGGGTCCTATGGCTACACCTTC; D gene: TRBD1; clone size: .; V gene: TRBV7-9; J gene: TRBJ1-2
CDR3 protein: CSASRDEQYF; CDR3 DNA: TGCAGTGCCTCCCGGGACGAGCAGTACTTC; D gene: .; clone size: .; V gene: TRBV20-1; J gene: TRBJ2-7
CDR3 protein: CASSGANTGELFF; CDR3 DNA: TGTGCCAGCTCGGGGGCGAACACCGGGGAGCTGTTTTTT; D gene: .; clone size: .; V gene: TRBV6-6; J gene: TRBJ2-2
CDR3 protein: CASSKIFTGELFF; CDR3 DNA: TGTGCCAGCAGCAAAATCTTCACCGGGGAGCTGTTTTTT; D gene: .; clone size: .; V gene: TRBV11-2; J gene: TRBJ2-2
CDR3 protein: CASSFWEGQGNTGELFF; CDR3 DNA: TGTGCCAGCAGCTTCTGGGAGGGCCAGGGGAACACCGGGGAGCTGTTTTTT; D gene: TRBD2; clone size: .; V gene: TRBV11-2; J gene: TRBJ2-2
CDR3 protein: CASSLESGSRNEQFF; CDR3 DNA: TGCGCCAGCAGCTTGGAAAGCGGGAGTCGAAATGAGCAGTTCTTC; D gene: TRBD2; clone size: .; V gene: TRBV5-1; J gene: TRBJ2-1
CDR3 protein: CASSQAVRGNERILRNEQFF; CDR3 DNA: TGTGCCAGCAGCCAGGCGGTAAGGGGGAATGAGAGGATTTTGCGCAATGAGCAGTTCTTC; D gene: .; clone size: once; V gene: TRBV7-6; J gene: TRBJ2-1
CDR3 protein: CASSLVPGNGYTF; CDR3 DNA: TGTGCCAGCAGTTTAGTTCCAGGGAATGGCTACACCTTC; D gene: .; clone size: few; V gene: TRBV27; J gene: TRBJ1-2
CDR3 protein: CASSENRVLMNTEAFF; CDR3 DNA: TGTGCCAGCAGTGAAAACAGAGTTTTAATGAACACTGAAGCTTTCTTT; D gene: .; clone size: .; V gene: TRBV6-1; J gene: TRBJ1-1
CDR3 protein: CASSVGLADNEQFF; CDR3 DNA: TGTGCCAGCAGCGTAGGTCTAGCGGACAATGAGCAGTTCTTC; D gene: TRBD2; clone size: .; V gene: TRBV9; J gene: TRBJ2-1
CDR3 protein: CASSSGADHYGYTF; CDR3 DNA: TGTGCCAGCAGTTCAGGGGCAGACCACTATGGCTACACCTTC; D gene: .; clone size: .; V gene: TRBV28; J gene: TRBJ1-2
CDR3 protein: CASSFQGRFYEQYF; CDR3 DNA: TGTGCCAGCAGTTTTCAGGGTCGTTTCTACGAGCAGTACTTC; D gene: .; clone size: .; V gene: TRBV27; J gene: TRBJ2-7
CDR3 protein: CASSSGPLASSYEQYF; CDR3 DNA: TGCGCCAGCAGCTCCGGTCCTCTAGCGTCCTCCTACGAGCAGTACTTC; D gene: .; clone size: .; V gene: TRBV5-1; J gene: TRBJ2-7
CDR3 protein: CASSSSGTRAAGELFF; CDR3 DNA: TGCGCCAGCAGCTCCTCCGGGACTAGGGCAGCCGGGGAGCTGTTTTTT; D gene: TRBD2; clone size: .; V gene: TRBV5-1; J gene: TRBJ2-2